The T cell receptor beta chain under discussion was sequenced for a study of OX40 agonist ivuxolimab in advanced cancers. Whole-study context: Patients received ivuxolimab, an intravenous treatment, every 2 weeks at 0.01 to 10 mg/kg. Each dose-escalation patient presented with hepatocellular carcinoma, melanoma, renal cell or head and neck cancer. Study observations and caveats: In general, CD8+ T cells held more expanded clones than CD4+ did, on average.

Patients with a history of autoimmune disease or on systemic immunosuppression were excluded. As regards this clone: Antigen: not known.

The germline V gene has CDR1 SGHVS and CDR2 FQNEAQ. V lost 3 bases to trimming and J lost 4 bases, with 10 bases between them. The CDR3 spans 14 residues. Sequencing used immunoSEQ multiplex PCR; TCRdb keeps in-frame clones, though not all of them. This sample has fewer than 95,000 clones; 85% occur once, and the top ten carry approximately 0.63%. Sample: CD4+ or CD8+ T cells sorted from blood, taken in a trial of the OX40 agonist ivuxolimab. The rearrangement links TRBV7-8 to TRBJ1-5; D is ambiguous. The TCR originated in an adult with an advanced solid tumor such as melanoma, head and neck, liver or kidney cancer. DNA for the CDR3: TGTGCCAGCAGCTTGGGTCTGGGGAATCAGCCCCAGCATTTT. It translates to CASSLGLGNQPQHF.